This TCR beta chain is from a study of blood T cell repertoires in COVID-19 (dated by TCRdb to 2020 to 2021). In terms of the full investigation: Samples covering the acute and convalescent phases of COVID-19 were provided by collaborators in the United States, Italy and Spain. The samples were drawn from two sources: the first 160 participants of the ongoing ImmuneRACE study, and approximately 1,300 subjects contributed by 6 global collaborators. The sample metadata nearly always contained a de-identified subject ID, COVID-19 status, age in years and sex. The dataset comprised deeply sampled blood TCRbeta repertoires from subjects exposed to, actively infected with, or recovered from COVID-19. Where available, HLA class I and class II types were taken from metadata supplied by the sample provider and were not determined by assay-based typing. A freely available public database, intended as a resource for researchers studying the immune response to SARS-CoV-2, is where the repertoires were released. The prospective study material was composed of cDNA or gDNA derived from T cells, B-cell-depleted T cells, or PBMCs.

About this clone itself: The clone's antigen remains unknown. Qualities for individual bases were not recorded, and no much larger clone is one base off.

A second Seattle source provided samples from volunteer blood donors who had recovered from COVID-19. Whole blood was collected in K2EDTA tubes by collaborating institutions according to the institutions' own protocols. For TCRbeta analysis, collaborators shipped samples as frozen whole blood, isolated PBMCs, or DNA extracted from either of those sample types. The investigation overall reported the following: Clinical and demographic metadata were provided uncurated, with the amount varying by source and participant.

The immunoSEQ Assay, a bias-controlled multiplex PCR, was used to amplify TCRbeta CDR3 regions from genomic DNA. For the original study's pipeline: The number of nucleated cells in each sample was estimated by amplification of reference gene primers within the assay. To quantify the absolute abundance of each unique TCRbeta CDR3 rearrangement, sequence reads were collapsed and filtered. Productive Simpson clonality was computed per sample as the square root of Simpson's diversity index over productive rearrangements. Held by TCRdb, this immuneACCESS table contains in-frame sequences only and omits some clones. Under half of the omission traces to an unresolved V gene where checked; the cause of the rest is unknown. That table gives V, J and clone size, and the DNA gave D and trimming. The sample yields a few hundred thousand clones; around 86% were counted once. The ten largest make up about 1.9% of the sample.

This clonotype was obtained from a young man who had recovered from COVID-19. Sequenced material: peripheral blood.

The sequenced DNA is TGTGCCAGCAGCCTCCTCTTTGGACAGGGTGAAGATACGCAGTATTTT. Translated, it gives CASSLLFGQGEDTQYF. The chain employs TRBV7-2 and TRBJ2-3; 8 bases in the middle match TRBD1. Trimming removed 5 bases from V and 5 bases from J; the gene matches leave 12 bases unexplained. The germline V gene provides CDR1 SGHTA and CDR2 FQGNSA. The CDR3, cysteine through phenylalanine, is 16 amino acids long. Solely the CDR3 DNA is kept, with 48 bases framed from the first base.